The entry that follows covers one T cell receptor beta chain sequence. Its matching antigen is unknown. This sample was taken from a study of siplizumab effects on memory and regulatory T cells. Only in-frame clones appear in the TCRdb table, and some are missing; sequencing was by immunoSEQ multiplex PCR. The repertoire holds 110,000 or so clones, with about 92% as singletons. Trimming at V came to 8 bases and at J to 4 bases, leaving 7 bases not matched to a gene. CDR3 length: 15 residues. Looked up from germline, CDR1 is MNHEY and CDR2 is SVGAGI. Study results and limitations: Mappable alloreactive CD4+ clones came from Treg cells 60% to 80% of the time on average with siplizumab, against 26.9% in controls. Memory cells seemed less diverse than naive T cells, which seemed major alloresponse contributors.

The chain joins TRBV6-5 to TRBJ2-7; 14 bases agree with TRBD2. This clonotype originated in a human donor in good health. Sequencing input: CD4+ T cells sorted from blood. The CDR3 nucleotides are TGTGCCAGCTCTGCCGGGACTAGCGGGAGTTACGAGCAGTACTTC. It translates to CASSAGTSGSYEQYF.